This T cell receptor (beta chain) derives from a study of blood T cell repertoires in COVID-19. In the study overall: The United States, Italy and Spain were the sources of the acute and convalescent COVID-19 samples.

V was clipped by 4 bases and J by 12 bases, with 19 bases between them. Germline CDR1 and CDR2: MNHEY and SMNVEV (reference sequence). CDR3 length equals 13 residues. This table comes from immunoSEQ multiplex PCR, and its TCRdb copy is limited to in-frame clones, with some not included. The sample lists 200,000 to 250,000 clones, about 84% occurring once. The sequencing input was peripheral blood. The origin of this receptor is a human donor in a cohort sampled during active COVID-19. The chain uses TRBV27 and TRBJ2-7; a possible D gene is TRBD2 (5 bases). CDR3 bases: TGTGCCAGCAGTTCCGAAAGGACTTTCGAGGCGTACTTC. Amino acid sequence: CASSSERTFEAYF.